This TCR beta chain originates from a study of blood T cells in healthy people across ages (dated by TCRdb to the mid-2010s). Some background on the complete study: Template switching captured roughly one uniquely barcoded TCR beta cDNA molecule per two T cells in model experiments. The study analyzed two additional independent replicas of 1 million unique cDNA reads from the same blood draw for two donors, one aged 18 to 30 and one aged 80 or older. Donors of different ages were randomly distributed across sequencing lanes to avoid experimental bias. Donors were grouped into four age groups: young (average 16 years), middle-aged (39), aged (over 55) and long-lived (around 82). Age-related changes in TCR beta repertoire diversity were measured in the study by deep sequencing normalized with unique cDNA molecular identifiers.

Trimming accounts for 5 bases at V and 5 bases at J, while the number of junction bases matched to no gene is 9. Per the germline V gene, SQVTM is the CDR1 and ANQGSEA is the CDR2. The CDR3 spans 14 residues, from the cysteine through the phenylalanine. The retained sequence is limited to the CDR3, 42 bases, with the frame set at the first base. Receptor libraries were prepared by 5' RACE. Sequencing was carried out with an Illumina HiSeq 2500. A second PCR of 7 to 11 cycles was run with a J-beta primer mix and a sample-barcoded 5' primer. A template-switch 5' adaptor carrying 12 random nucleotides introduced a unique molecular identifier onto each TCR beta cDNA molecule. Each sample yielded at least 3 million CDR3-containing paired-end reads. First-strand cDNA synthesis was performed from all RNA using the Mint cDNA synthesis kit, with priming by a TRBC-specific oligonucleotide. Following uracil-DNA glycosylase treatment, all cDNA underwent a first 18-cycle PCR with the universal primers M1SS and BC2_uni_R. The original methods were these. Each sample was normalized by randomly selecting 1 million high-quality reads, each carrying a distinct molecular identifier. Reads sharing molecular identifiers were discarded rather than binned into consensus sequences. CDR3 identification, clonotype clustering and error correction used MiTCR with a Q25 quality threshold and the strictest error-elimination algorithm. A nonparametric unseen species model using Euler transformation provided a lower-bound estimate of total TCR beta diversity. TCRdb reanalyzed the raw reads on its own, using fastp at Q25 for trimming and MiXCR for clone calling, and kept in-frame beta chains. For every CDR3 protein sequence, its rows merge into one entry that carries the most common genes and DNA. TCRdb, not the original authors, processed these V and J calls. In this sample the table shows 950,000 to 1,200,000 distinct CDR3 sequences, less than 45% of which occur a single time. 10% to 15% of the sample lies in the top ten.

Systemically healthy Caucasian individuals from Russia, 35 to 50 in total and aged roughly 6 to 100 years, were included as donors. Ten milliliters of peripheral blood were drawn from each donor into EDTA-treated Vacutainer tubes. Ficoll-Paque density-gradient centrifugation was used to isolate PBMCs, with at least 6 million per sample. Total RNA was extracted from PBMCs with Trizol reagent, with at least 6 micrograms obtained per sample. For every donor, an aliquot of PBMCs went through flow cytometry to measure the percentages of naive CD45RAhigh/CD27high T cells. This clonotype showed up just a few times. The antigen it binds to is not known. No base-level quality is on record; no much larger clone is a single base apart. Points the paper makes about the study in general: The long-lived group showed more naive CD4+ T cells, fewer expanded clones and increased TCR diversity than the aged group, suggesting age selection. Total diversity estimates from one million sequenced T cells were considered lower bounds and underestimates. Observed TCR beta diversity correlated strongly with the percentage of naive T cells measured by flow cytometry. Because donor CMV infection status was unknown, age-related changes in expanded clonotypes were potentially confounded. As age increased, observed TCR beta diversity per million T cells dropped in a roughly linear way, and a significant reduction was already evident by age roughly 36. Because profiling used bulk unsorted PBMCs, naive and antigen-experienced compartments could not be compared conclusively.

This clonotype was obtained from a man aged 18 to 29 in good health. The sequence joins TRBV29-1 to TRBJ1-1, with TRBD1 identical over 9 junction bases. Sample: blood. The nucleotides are TGCAGCGTTACCAACCGGGACAGGGCTACTGAAGCTTTCTTT. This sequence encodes CSVTNRDRATEAFF.